Here is one T cell receptor beta chain with its context. These data originate in a study of blood T cell repertoires in COVID-19. As for the study in general: Sites across the United States, Italy and Spain contributed samples from acute and convalescent COVID-19. Sources were T cells, B-cell-depleted T cells, or PBMCs; the material itself was cDNA or gDNA.

As processed by the authors: From reference gene primer amplification, estimates of nucleated cell counts were derived. Here immunoSEQ multiplex PCR was the method, and the copy in TCRdb shows in-frame clones only, minus some. From that table come the V and J calls and clone size; the DNA was used to work out D and trimming. The repertoire holds fewer than 150,000 clones, with 78% as singletons. Germline lookup yields CDR1 SGHRS and CDR2 YFSETQ. The germline V and J ends were trimmed by 5 bases and 4 bases, with 18 bases remaining between them. CDR3 length equals 15 residues. Input material: peripheral blood. The sequence derives from a man between 60 and 75 years old who had recovered from COVID-19. The chain joins TRBV5-1 to TRBJ1-1, with a weak D call TRBD1 (5 bases). CDR3 DNA: TGCGCCAGCAGGGCGGGGGACTGGGAGGGCACTGAAGCTTTCTTT. This codes for CASRAGDWEGTEAFF. Full variable domain (outside the CDR3, taken from reference TRBV5-1 and TRBJ1-1): KAGVTQTPRYLIKTRGQQVTLSCSPISGHRSVSWYQQTPGQGLQFLFEYFSETQRNKGNFPGRFSGRQFSNSRSEMNVSTLELGDSALYLCASRAGDWEGTEAFFGQGTRLTVV.